The TCR beta chain described here comes from a study of CD8+CD57+ T cells in acquired aplastic anemia. All patients picked for sequencing had shown, by flow cytometry, an expansion of CD8+CD57+ cells. This clonotype was seen at least ten times. The V end was cut by 3 bases, the J end by 5 bases, with 7 bases between. The germline CDR1 and CDR2 sequences are SGHTA and FQGNSA. CDR3 size: 12 residues. TCR beta VDJ and CDR3 profiling used genomic DNA as template. TCRdb redid the calling of the reads with MiXCR, one entry per CDR3 protein. The table records under 200,000 distinct CDR3 sequences, more than 45% of them present only once.

The rearrangement uses TRBV7-2 and TRBJ1-1; D is unresolved. Sample: sorted CD4+, CD8+, or CD8+CD57+ T cells (not recorded which) from PBMCs. This TCR was sampled from a human donor with aplastic anemia. The CDR3 is CASSFGTTEAFF. CDR3 in DNA: TGTGCCAGCAGCTTTGGTACTACTGAAGCTTTCTTT.